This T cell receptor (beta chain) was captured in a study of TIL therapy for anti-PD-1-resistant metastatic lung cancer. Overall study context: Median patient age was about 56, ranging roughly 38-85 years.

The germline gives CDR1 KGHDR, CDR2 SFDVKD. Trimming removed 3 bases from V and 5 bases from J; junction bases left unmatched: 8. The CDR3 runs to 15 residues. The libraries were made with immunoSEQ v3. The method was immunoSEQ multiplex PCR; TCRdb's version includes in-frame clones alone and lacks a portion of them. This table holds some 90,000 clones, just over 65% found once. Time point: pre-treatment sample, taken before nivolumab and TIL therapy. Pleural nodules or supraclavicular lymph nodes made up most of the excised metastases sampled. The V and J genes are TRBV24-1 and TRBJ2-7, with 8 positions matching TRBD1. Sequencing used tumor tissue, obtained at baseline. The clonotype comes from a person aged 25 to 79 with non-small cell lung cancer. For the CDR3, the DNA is TGTGCCACCAGTGATGCTGGCAGGGGGCGAGACGAGCAGTACTTC. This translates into CATSDAGRGRDEQYF.